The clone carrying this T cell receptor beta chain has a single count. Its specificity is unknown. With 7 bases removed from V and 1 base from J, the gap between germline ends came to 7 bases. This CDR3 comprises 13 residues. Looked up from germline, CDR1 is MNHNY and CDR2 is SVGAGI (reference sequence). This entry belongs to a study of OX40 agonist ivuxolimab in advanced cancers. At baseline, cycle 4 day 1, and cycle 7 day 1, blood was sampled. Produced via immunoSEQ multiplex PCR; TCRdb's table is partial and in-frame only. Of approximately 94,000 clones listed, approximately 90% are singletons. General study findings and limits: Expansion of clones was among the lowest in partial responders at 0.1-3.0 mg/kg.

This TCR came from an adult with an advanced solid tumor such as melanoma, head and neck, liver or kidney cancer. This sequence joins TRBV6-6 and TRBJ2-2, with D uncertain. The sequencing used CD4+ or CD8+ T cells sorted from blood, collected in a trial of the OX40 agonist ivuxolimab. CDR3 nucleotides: TGTGCCAGCACCAGGAAGAACACCGGGGAGCTGTTTTTT. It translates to CASTRKNTGELFF.